Below, one TCR beta chain is given with its context. Its antigen specificity is not known. It has no much larger one-base neighbor in the sample; base qualities were not kept. The data stem from a study of cytomegalovirus exposure and HLA in healthy donors (dated by TCRdb to 2016 to 2017). General notes on the study: An earlier analysis of 550 to 700 of the donors reported about 250 Gb of sequence data and approximately 110 million unique TCR beta sequences from about 200 million T cells. About 300 gigabases of sequencing data and around 88 million unique TCR sequences made up an early release that covered around 640 HLA-typed donors. Among the 398 genotyped donors, under 90% belonged to the genetic ancestry cluster associated with self-reported Caucasian donors. The study was designed to test whether signatures of past pathogen exposure could be identified by cataloging public T cell receptors. The study profiled the T cell repertoires of hundreds of subjects by immunosequencing and related them to cytomegalovirus serostatus. Along with the 666-subject first cohort, a separate validation cohort of over 90 different subjects was used. To predict cytomegalovirus infection status, the study combined high-throughput TCR immunosequencing, statistical association of individual TCRs with disease status, and machine learning. In a later analysis, previously published TCR beta repertoires from fewer than 750 donors were re-analyzed and high-resolution HLA genotyping was added so that TCR occurrence patterns could be studied. Rather than using new phenotypic data, the later analysis identified candidate immune exposures from TCR beta sequences and from how often those sequences occurred across donors. An earlier analysis of 587 of the donors used high-throughput TCR beta sequencing to judge whether each TCR beta V gene segment behaved as functional or pseudogenic. Donor age, sex, ethnicity and CMV serostatus were compiled together with the repertoire data. Genome-wide SNP genotypes for about 65% of the roughly 670 donors were used in a later genetic analysis, which treated that subset as a discovery cohort. All discovery cohort repertoires had been generated on a single sequencing platform. Class I and class II HLA loci were covered by the typing at four-digit resolution. The number of donors typed differed by locus, with about 629-640 for A, B, C, DRB1 and DQB1, about 500 for DQA1, over 600 for DPA1, and some 470 for DPB1. Because of strong linkage in the cohort, 4 to 6 DR-DQ haplotypes were treated as single units for association and clustering. Among over 350 genotyped donors of the cohort, an average of about 240,000 unique TCR beta nucleotide sequences were sequenced per donor, roughly a sixth of them non-productive. Findings and caveats that apply to the study as a whole: The study listed 150 to 200 TCR beta chains as associated with cytomegalovirus. Most TCR sequences were seen in very few donors, while some public TCRs were found in many individuals. In a later analysis, HLA-associated TCR beta chains showed more clonal expansion and lower generation probabilities than non-associated chains that were equally common. Because counts were too low, about 18 rarely observed V segments, including chromosome 9 orphons, were excluded from the earlier analysis of fewer than 650 of the donors. Several of the top co-occurrence clusters appeared to be linked to parvovirus B19, influenza, CMV and Epstein-Barr virus, according to a later analysis. The only immune exposure information available for the cohort was CMV serostatus. In this cohort, only TCR beta chains were sequenced, and detectable features were limited by the absence of alpha or paired-chain data. In a later analysis, TCR association rates were found to vary across HLA loci, with the most associated TCRs seen for DRB1 alleles and the fewest for HLA-C alleles. A further reported finding was that TCR beta sequences accurately predicted the HLA-A and HLA-B alleles for most subjects in the first cohort. At a false discovery rate of 0.05, a later analysis linked around 15,000 TCR beta sequences to specific HLA alleles. Compared with the roughly 700-donor mean, donors in an Asian-associated ancestry cluster had fewer N-insertions in productive TCRs, according to a later genetic analysis. The classifier was reported to diagnose cytomegalovirus status with high specificity and sensitivity in both the original cohort and the validation cohort. The sequencing pipeline was judged likely to have produced a cluster of highly shared sequence variants as a technical artifact. Assigning TCR associations to individual alleles was difficult when HLA alleles, especially DR and DQ, strongly co-occurred. An earlier analysis of approximately 500 of the donors showed that most TCR beta V segments appeared in productive rearrangements either about 87% or about 30% of the time, which broadly matched IMGT annotations. A few of the identified cytomegalovirus-associated TCR beta chains were confirmed in vitro to be specific for cytomegalovirus antigens. Correlated functional status among segregating V segments might be attributable to linkage disequilibrium, but an unknown experimental factor could not be ruled out. Most CMV-associated TCR beta chains appeared to be HLA-restricted in a later analysis, and the HLA associations seemed to be driven largely by CMV exposure. The authors suggested that the approach could potentially be generalized to other disease states and immunological phenotypes. An association between a missense DCLRE1C variant and V-gene and J-gene trimming of TCR beta chains was found in a later genetic analysis and replicated in an independent cohort. Because HLA typing was unavailable for some donors at each locus, only the typed subset was used in association tests. Roughly uniform sequencing depth across donors was assumed in presence/absence analyses, although this assumption may not hold.

In total, over 600 healthy bone marrow donors made up the cohort. Cohort members were all nominally healthy when sampled, although unrecorded immune exposures were likely present. The donor was CMV seronegative and was included in the group of under 450 seronegative cohort members. A peripheral blood sample was provided by each donor, and peripheral blood mononuclear cells were used for TCR beta sequencing. The Qiagen DNeasy Blood Extraction Kit was used to extract genomic DNA from the blood cell samples. Library prep was done by the immunoSEQ multiplex PCR assay. For the multiplex PCR, a mixture combining 60 forward primers for TCR Vbeta segments and 13 reverse primers for TCR Jbeta segments was used. A multiplex PCR assay on genomic DNA amplified the CDR3 region of rearranged TCR beta genes. The amplified TCR beta libraries were sequenced on the Illumina HiSeq System as 87-base-pair reads. The original methods were these. A later analysis tallied tens of millions of unique TCR beta chains across the 666 repertoires, and about 12 million of those chains were shared by two or more donors. Raw reads were error-corrected and collapsed into unique sequences with a nearest-neighbor algorithm that merged closely related sequences to remove PCR and sequencing errors. CDR3 sequences were aligned to IMGT reference sequences to assign V, D and J gene segments. For a sequence to be retained, at least a six-nucleotide match to both a V gene segment and a J gene segment was required. A rearrangement was called productive if the CDR3 had no stop codons and remained in frame with V and J, and every other rearrangement was called non-productive. Following IMGT convention, CDR3 was defined as the stretch from the second conserved V-encoded cysteine up to the conserved J-encoded phenylalanine. The earlier analysis of some 540 of the donors excluded any sequence lacking an unambiguous match to a single V gene segment. An earlier analysis of several hundred of the donors called V segments functional above 56.7% productive rearrangements and segregating when the between-donor standard deviation exceeded 5%. A statistical classification framework was built to diagnose cytomegalovirus status from the catalog of TCR beta chain sequences. V and J gene assignment, in a later analysis, came from comparing TCR nucleotide sequences with IMGT/GENE-DB human TR gene sequences. A later analysis assigned CDR3 sequences and most-parsimonious VDJ recombination scenarios with the TCRdist pipeline. A later analysis defined each TCR beta chain by its CDR3 amino acid sequence plus V-gene family, and excluded reads lacking a unique V-gene family. A later analysis removed 592 highly shared, low-generation-probability nucleotide sequences to deal with suspected cross-contamination and a sequencing artifact. A later analysis calculated a clonal expansion index for each public chain from normalized within-repertoire ranks of inferred template counts. Generation probabilities in a later analysis came from a VDJ recombination model fitted to out-of-frame rearrangements, and those results were checked against IGoR. A later analysis scored TCR-TCR, TCR-HLA and TCR-CMV co-occurrence with hypergeometric tests, applying a repertoire-size bias correction to TCR pairs. In a later analysis, false discovery rates were estimated by permuting HLA or CMV assignments 20 times. A later analysis grouped co-occurring TCRs with DBSCAN, adding TCRdist sequence similarity when clustering within HLA-allele-positive subsets. Repertoires with fewer than 30,000 or more than 120,000 public chains were left out of co-occurrence clustering, as were four to six repertoires with anomalous nucleotide sharing. TCRdb retrieved this table from immuneACCESS and kept in-frame rearrangements only. Not all clones are present; in checked studies, unresolved V genes account for under half, and no reason is known for the remainder. Clonal size and the V and J genes are those of that table, whereas D and trimming came from the DNA. The sample data list roughly 100,000 clones, and approximately 66% of these were observed just once. The ten largest clones add up to under 3.5% of the sample.

Material: PBMCs. The sequence was obtained from a woman aged 45-60 years in good health and CMV-seronegative.

The nucleotide sequence is TGTGCCAGCAGCCGGTACGGGGGCGAGCAGTACTTC. It is translated as CASSRYGGEQYF. Recombination connected TRBV7-2 to TRBJ2-7, with TRBD2 perhaps the D gene, on 6 matching bases. Measured from the cysteine to the phenylalanine, the CDR3 is 12 residues long. Of the read, only the CDR3 DNA is kept; its 36 bases are in frame from base 1. CDR1 and CDR2 were assigned from the germline V gene as SGHTA and FQGNSA. Relative to germline, V is 5 bases shorter and J is 6 bases shorter, with 11 bases between their ends.